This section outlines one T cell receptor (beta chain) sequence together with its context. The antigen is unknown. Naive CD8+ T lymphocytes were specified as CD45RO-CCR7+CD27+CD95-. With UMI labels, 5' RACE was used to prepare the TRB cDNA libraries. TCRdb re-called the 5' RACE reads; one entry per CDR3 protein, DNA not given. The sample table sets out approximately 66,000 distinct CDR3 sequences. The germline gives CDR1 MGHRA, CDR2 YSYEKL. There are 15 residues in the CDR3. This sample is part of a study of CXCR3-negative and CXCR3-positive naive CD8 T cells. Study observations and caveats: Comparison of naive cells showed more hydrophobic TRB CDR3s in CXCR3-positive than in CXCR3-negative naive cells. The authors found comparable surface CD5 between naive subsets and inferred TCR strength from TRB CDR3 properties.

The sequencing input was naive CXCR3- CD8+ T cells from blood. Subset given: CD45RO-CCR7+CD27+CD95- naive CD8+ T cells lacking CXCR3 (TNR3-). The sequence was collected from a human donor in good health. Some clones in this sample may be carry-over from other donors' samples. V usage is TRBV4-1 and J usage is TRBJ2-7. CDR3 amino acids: CASSQLGGSSYEQYF.